Here is one T cell receptor beta chain with its context. Its antigen is still unknown. No base quality values were provided; no much bigger clone lies one nucleotide off. This entry belongs to a study of T cells in Graves' hyperthyroidism and ophthalmopathy (dated by TCRdb to about 2019). Concerning the study at large: Peripheral blood was collected at initial diagnosis, before any treatment. To identify distinguishing TCR V-J signatures, a discovery cohort of roughly 100 patients was used, comprising 40 to 45 with Graves' ophthalmopathy and approximately 58 with stable Graves' hyperthyroidism. An independent validation cohort of about 19 hyperthyroidism patients and more than 15 patients who later progressed to ophthalmopathy tested prospective prediction of ophthalmopathy. The 100 discovery patients were randomly split 7:3 into training and test sets. In addition, the study compared T-cell repertoires in thyroid tissue and in blood from five to seven Graves' hyperthyroidism patients. Following sampling, methimazole starting at 30 mg daily was given to hyperthyroidism patients, and high-dose intravenous methylprednisolone was given to ophthalmopathy patients. The paper reports TCR Vbeta CDR3 sequencing of some 140 peripheral blood samples: 43 ophthalmopathy, over 70 hyperthyroidism and some 17 progressor patients.

Beyond this particular receptor, the publication reports: Ophthalmopathy was separated from stable hyperthyroidism by a 13 V-J signature model, with approximately 89% sensitivity and just over 81% specificity obtained in cross-validation and 80%/75% obtained in testing. Most expanded thyroid clonotypes (frequency above 0.001) were also detected in blood, suggesting blood repertoires may reflect thyroid immune responses. In validation, the model predicted progression to ophthalmopathy a median of 6.5 months before onset, with roughly 70% sensitivity and 72.22% specificity. Sample size was not statistically predetermined, and blinding of investigators to group allocation was not performed.

Amplification of TCR beta CDR3 regions was carried out from RNA transcripts. The TCR CDR3 was subjected to a first round of RT-PCR using the HTBI primer set and the Qiagen OneStep RT-PCR kit. Libraries were constructed in a second round of multiplex PCR, after which size selection and purification were carried out. Libraries were sequenced paired-end with 100 bp reads on an Illumina HiSeq2000. The study's processing was this. SOAPnuke was used to process the raw data, removing reads that contained adapters or uncalled bases, had a mean Phred below 15, or lacked an exact match to the constant primer or identifier. High-quality paired reads were merged using COPE v1.2.5, and each unique nucleotide sequence was defined as a clonotype. Clonotypes were aligned to IMGT TRBV, TRBD and TRBJ reference segments using MiTCR v1.1. Only V-J combinations with frequency above 0.0001, covering approximately 99% of repertoires, were analysed. The TCS score was defined as the ratio of F50 (clonal expansion) to E x V (chaos), calculated using BLOSUM62-based TCRdist between CDR3 peptides within each V-J. Welch's t-statistics and random forest reduced approximately 520 V-J features to about 12, which were used in a naive Bayes classifier (R e1071). In TCRdb, the public reads were trimmed at Q25 with fastp and aligned with MiXCR, with productive beta chains retained. One record per CDR3 amino acid sequence lists the most common genes and DNA. The V and J calls follow TCRdb's processing rather than the paper's. This sample gives 280,000 or so distinct CDR3 sequences in total; approximately 26% of them show up just once. Roughly a quarter of the sample goes to the ten largest clones.

Hyperthyroidism patients were aged 18 to 65 years and newly diagnosed, with disease duration of less than 2 months. Exclusion was applied to patients with uncontrolled infections, other autoimmune diseases, pregnancy or lactation. Diagnoses relied on clinical symptoms, serum thyroxine and TRAb, thyroid ultrasound and orbital computed tomography. Blood from progressor patients was drawn when they were first diagnosed with hyperthyroidism, before any ophthalmopathy symptoms appeared. PBMCs were separated from around 9.1 ml of fresh peripheral blood using Ficoll-Paque density gradient centrifugation. Patients classed as progressors first received a Graves' hyperthyroidism diagnosis and then went on to develop ophthalmopathy during follow-up. Total RNA was extracted with Trizol reagent, and quality was checked on an Agilent 2100 Bioanalyzer. The sequenced sample was blood. The TCR originated in a man aged 35 to 55 with Graves' hyperthyroidism that later progressed to Graves' ophthalmopathy.

The sequenced DNA is TGTGCCAGCAGCTTAGAACCCGGCGGGGGCTACACCTTC. Protein translation: CASSLEPGGGYTF. This chain is built from TRBV11-2 and TRBJ1-2; the D gene identity is not certain. CDR1 SGHAT and CDR2 FQNNGV are derived from the germline V gene. The junction carries 10 bases between V and J, which are trimmed by 0 bases and 8 bases respectively. The CDR3 numbers 13 residues from cysteine through phenylalanine. The CDR3 DNA has 39 bases and is translated from base 1.